The source of this T cell receptor (beta chain) is a study of cytomegalovirus exposure and HLA in healthy donors. Study-wide background: An analysis done earlier identified some 120 million unique TCR beta sequences from about 179 million T cells. Points from the study as a whole: Another analysis was done later, and it associated fewer than 20,000 TCR beta sequences with HLA alleles at 0.05 false discovery rate. As confirmed in vitro, a few CMV-associated chains were specific for CMV antigens.

Turning to this clone: Antigen: not known.

The CDR3 has 13 amino acids. V gave up 6 bases and J gave up 6 bases; unmatched junction bases: 5. In germline, CDR1 is MNHEY, CDR2 SMNVEV (reference sequence). PCR involved 60 Vbeta and 13 Jbeta primers. Assay used: immunoSEQ multiplex PCR; TCRdb lists only in-frame clones, some missing. This sample has 100,000 to 150,000 clones, with more than 60% found just once. The rearrangement uses TRBV27 and TRBJ2-1; 7 nucleotides line up with TRBD1. Sequencing used PBMCs. This clonotype was sampled from a woman aged 55 to 70 in good health and CMV-seropositive. The CDR3 nucleotides are TGTGCCAGCAGAGACAGGGTCGGCAATGAGCAGTTCTTC. Translating it yields CASRDRVGNEQFF.